This TCR beta chain emerged from a study of OX40 agonist ivuxolimab in advanced cancers. Study overall: Ivuxolimab is a fully human IgG2 antibody that activates OX40 (CD134). Patients were infused with ivuxolimab every 2 weeks at 0.01 to 10 mg/kg. Points from the study as a whole: Clonal expansion was among the lowest in partial responders at 0.1-3.0 mg/kg, especially CD8+.

The V gene lost 3 bases and the J gene lost 8 bases, with 17 bases spanning the gap. The germline gives CDR1 SGHAT, CDR2 FQNNGV. The CDR3 contains 15 residues. Clones were read by immunoSEQ multiplex PCR, and TCRdb kept only the in-frame ones, dropping some. In the table there are 52,000 or so clones, approximately 86% of which are singletons. With regard to this clone: The antigen is not known.

V usage is TRBV11-2 and J usage is TRBJ2-1; possibly TRBD1 or TRBD2 for D (5 bases each). The receptor was isolated from an adult with an advanced solid tumor such as melanoma, head and neck, liver or kidney cancer. The input for sequencing was CD4+ or CD8+ T cells sorted from blood, taken in a trial of the OX40 agonist ivuxolimab. The CDR3 sequence: CASSFQRGQDDEQFF. As DNA, the CDR3 is TGTGCCAGCAGCTTCCAGAGGGGTCAGGACGATGAGCAGTTCTTC.